This TCR beta chain came from a study of blood T cells in healthy people across ages (dated by TCRdb to between 2015 and 2017). In terms of the full investigation: In model experiments, template switching captured about one uniquely barcoded TCR beta cDNA molecule for every two T cells. The study measured age-related changes in TCR beta repertoire diversity using deep sequencing normalized with unique cDNA molecular identifiers. Four age groups were formed from the donors: young (average roughly 15 years), middle-aged (more than 35), aged (around 62) and long-lived (less than 85). To avoid experimental bias, donors of different ages were spread randomly across the sequencing lanes. Two additional independent replicas of 1 million unique cDNA reads from the same blood draw were analyzed for two donors (one aged 18 to 30 and one aged 80 or older).

Library preparation employed 5' RACE. TCRdb shows the sequencer as Illumina HiSeq 2500. A second PCR of roughly 7 to 11 cycles was run with a J-beta primer mix and a sample-barcoded 5' primer. A template-switch 5' adaptor carrying 12 random nucleotides introduced a unique molecular identifier onto each TCR beta cDNA molecule. Each sample yielded at least 3 million CDR3-containing paired-end reads. First-strand cDNA was synthesized from all RNA with the Mint cDNA synthesis kit, primed by a TRBC-specific oligonucleotide. After uracil-DNA glycosylase treatment, a first 18-cycle PCR used universal primers M1SS and BC2_uni_R on all cDNA. On the authors' methods: For normalization, 1 million high-quality reads were randomly selected from each sample, with every read carrying a distinct molecular identifier. Instead of being binned into consensus sequences, reads that shared molecular identifiers were thrown out. MiTCR, run with a Q25 quality threshold and the strictest error-elimination algorithm, handled CDR3 identification, clonotype clustering and error correction. A nonparametric unseen species model with Euler transformation was used to estimate a lower bound on total TCR beta diversity. TCRdb handled the public reads itself, with Q25 trimming in fastp and clone calling in MiXCR, and kept productive beta chains. Each CDR3 protein appears once, grouped with its most common genes and DNA. The V and J calls and clone size come from TCRdb's table, not from the authors' own analysis. The sample table shows about 1.1 million distinct CDR3 sequences, and 35% to 40% are seen once. The ten largest account for over 10% of the sample.

The cysteine opens and the phenylalanine closes a CDR3 of 15 amino acids. Of the read, only the CDR3 DNA is kept; its 45 bases are in frame from base 1. The CDR1 and CDR2 encoded by the germline V gene are SGHRS and YFSETQ. Donors were roughly 40 systemically healthy Caucasian individuals from Russia aged 6 to 90 years. Each donor gave ten milliliters of peripheral blood, drawn into EDTA-treated Vacutainer tubes. Ficoll-Paque density-gradient centrifugation was used to isolate PBMCs, with at least 6 million per sample. Total RNA, at least 6 micrograms per sample, was extracted from PBMCs with Trizol reagent. Naive CD45RAhigh/CD27high T cell percentages were measured by flow cytometry on a PBMC aliquot from every donor. As regards this clonotype: Its cognate antigen has yet to be identified. Relative to the germline gene, one junction end is altered; a read error may explain this.

The paper as a whole reports these results and caveats: Because profiling used bulk unsorted PBMCs, naive and antigen-experienced compartments could not be compared conclusively. Donor CMV infection status was unknown, potentially confounding age-related changes in expanded clonotypes. Compared with the aged group, the long-lived group had more naive CD4+ T cells, fewer expanded clones and increased TCR diversity, suggesting age selection. Observed TCR beta diversity correlated strongly with the percentage of naive T cells measured by flow cytometry. Estimates of total diversity based on one million sequenced T cells were considered lower bounds and underestimates. Observed TCR beta diversity per million T cells fell roughly linearly with age, and a significant reduction was already apparent by age roughly 41.

Sequencing was performed on blood. The rearranged chain carries TRBV5-1 and TRBJ2-1; no D gene call is confident. The TCR was taken from a man aged 18 to 30 in good health. The CDR3 is CASSFLAGAYNEQFF. The sequenced DNA: TGTGCCAGCAGCTTCTTAGCTGGGGCCTACAATGAGCAGTTCTTC.